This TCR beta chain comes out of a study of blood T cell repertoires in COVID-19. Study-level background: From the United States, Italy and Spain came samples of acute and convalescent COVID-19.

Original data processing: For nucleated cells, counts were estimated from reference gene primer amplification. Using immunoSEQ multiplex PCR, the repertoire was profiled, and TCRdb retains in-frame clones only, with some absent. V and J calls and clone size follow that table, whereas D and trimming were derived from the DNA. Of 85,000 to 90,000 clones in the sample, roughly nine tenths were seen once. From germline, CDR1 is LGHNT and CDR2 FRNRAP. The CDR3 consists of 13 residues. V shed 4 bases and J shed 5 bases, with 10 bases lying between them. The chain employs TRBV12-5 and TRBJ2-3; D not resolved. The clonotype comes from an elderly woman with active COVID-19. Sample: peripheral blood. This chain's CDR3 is CASGSSTKDTQYF. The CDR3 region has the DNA TGTGCTAGTGGTTCTAGTACCAAAGATACGCAGTATTTT.